The rows below give T cell receptor beta chains drawn from one sample of a study of cytotoxic CD8 clonotypes in ibrutinib-treated CLL. Profiling relied on immunoSEQ multiplex PCR, and the TCRdb table lists in-frame clones only, not all of them. The sample lists more than 150,000 clones; approximately 68% were seen once. The source was PBMCs, collected after 24 months of ibrutinib treatment. These receptors all stem from a human donor with chronic lymphocytic leukemia. CDR3s include the opening cysteine and the closing phenylalanine or tryptophan. D genes are given only for firm matches. Part of the rows lack a size; the others show once, few, many or a class for expanded clones.

V gene: TRBV5-1; J gene: TRBJ1-2; D gene: TRBD1; clone size: NA; CDR3 protein: CASSTLEGAQYGYTF; CDR3 DNA: TGCGCCAGCAGCACCCTAGAGGGGGCGCAGTATGGCTACACCTTC
V gene: TRBV2; J gene: TRBJ2-1; D gene: NA; clone size: few; CDR3 protein: CASKSAFEQFF; CDR3 DNA: TGTGCCAGCAAGTCTGCATTCGAGCAGTTCTTC
V gene: TRBV5-1; J gene: TRBJ1-6; D gene: NA; clone size: NA; CDR3 protein: CASRYSTLADSPLHF; CDR3 DNA: TGCGCCAGCAGGTATTCCACATTGGCGGATTCACCCCTCCACTTT
V gene: TRBV5-6; J gene: TRBJ2-1; D gene: TRBD2; clone size: few; CDR3 protein: CASSLLAGEEQFF; CDR3 DNA: TGTGCCAGCAGCTTGCTAGCGGGAGAAGAGCAGTTCTTC
V gene: TRBV27; J gene: TRBJ2-3; D gene: NA; clone size: NA; CDR3 protein: CASSSTGWADTQYF; CDR3 DNA: TGTGCCAGCAGTTCCACAGGGTGGGCAGATACGCAGTATTTT
V gene: TRBV27; J gene: TRBJ2-5; D gene: TRBD1; clone size: NA; CDR3 protein: CASTAVTGKGQETQYF; CDR3 DNA: TGTGCCAGCACCGCGGTGACAGGGAAAGGGCAAGAGACCCAGTACTTC
V gene: TRBV29-1; J gene: TRBJ1-2; D gene: NA; clone size: once; CDR3 protein: CSVEEPRGTNYGYTF; CDR3 DNA: TGCAGCGTTGAAGAGCCTCGGGGGACTAACTATGGCTACACCTTC
V gene: TRBV7-2; J gene: TRBJ2-2; D gene: NA; clone size: NA; CDR3 protein: CASSVELNTGELFF; CDR3 DNA: TGTGCCAGCAGCGTTGAGCTGAACACCGGGGAGCTGTTTTTT
V gene: TRBV13; J gene: TRBJ2-7; D gene: TRBD2; clone size: NA; CDR3 protein: CASSITSGTAYEQYF; CDR3 DNA: TGTGCCAGCAGCATTACTAGCGGGACAGCCTACGAGCAGTACTTC
V gene: TRBV18; J gene: TRBJ2-7; D gene: NA; clone size: NA; CDR3 protein: CASSLGTGGPSYEQYF; CDR3 DNA: TGTGCCAGCTCACTCGGGACGGGCGGTCCATCCTACGAGCAGTACTTC
V gene: TRBV7-8; J gene: TRBJ1-5; D gene: NA; clone size: NA; CDR3 protein: CASSFYDRNNQPQHF; CDR3 DNA: TGTGCCAGCAGCTTCTACGACAGAAACAATCAGCCCCAGCATTTT
V gene: TRBV5-1; J gene: TRBJ2-7; D gene: TRBD2; clone size: few; CDR3 protein: CASSQGLAGVIEQYF; CDR3 DNA: TGCGCCAGCAGCCAAGGACTAGCGGGAGTTATCGAGCAGTACTTC
V gene: TRBV14; J gene: TRBJ2-1; D gene: NA; clone size: few; CDR3 protein: CASSQERWYGQFF; CDR3 DNA: TGTGCCAGCAGCCAAGAGCGGTGGTACGGGCAGTTCTTC
V gene: TRBV19; J gene: TRBJ2-1; D gene: NA; clone size: NA; CDR3 protein: CASRHGDEQFF; CDR3 DNA: TGTGCCAGTAGGCACGGTGATGAGCAGTTCTTC
V gene: TRBV2; J gene: TRBJ1-2; D gene: NA; clone size: NA; CDR3 protein: CASSDSTRFGYGYTF; CDR3 DNA: TGTGCCAGCAGTGACTCTACCAGGTTTGGATATGGCTACACCTTC
V gene: TRBV6-5; J gene: TRBJ2-7; D gene: NA; clone size: NA; CDR3 protein: CASSYSEIYEQYF; CDR3 DNA: TGTGCCAGCAGTTACTCGGAAATCTACGAGCAGTACTTC
V gene: TRBV5-4; J gene: TRBJ2-3; D gene: NA; clone size: NA; CDR3 protein: CASSPTLAMDTQYF; CDR3 DNA: TGTGCCAGCAGCCCCACCCTAGCTATGGATACGCAGTATTTT
V gene: TRBV2; J gene: TRBJ2-7; D gene: NA; clone size: few; CDR3 protein: CASTSLRQTYEQYF; CDR3 DNA: TGTGCCAGCACTTCCCTTAGACAGACCTACGAGCAGTACTTC
V gene: TRBV10-3; J gene: TRBJ2-3; D gene: NA; clone size: NA; CDR3 protein: CAIGQTAQDTQYF; CDR3 DNA: TGTGCCATCGGACAGACCGCACAAGATACGCAGTATTTT
V gene: TRBV11-2; J gene: TRBJ2-7; D gene: TRBD1; clone size: NA; CDR3 protein: CASSSRTGGAGEQYF; CDR3 DNA: TGTGCCAGCAGCTCCCGGACAGGGGGCGCGGGGGAGCAGTACTTC
V gene: TRBV19; J gene: TRBJ1-2; D gene: TRBD1; clone size: NA; CDR3 protein: CASSILFGTDGYTF; CDR3 DNA: TGTGCCAGTAGTATTCTATTCGGGACAGATGGCTACACCTTC
V gene: TRBV5-6; J gene: TRBJ1-4; D gene: NA; clone size: NA; CDR3 protein: CASSLAGPTNEKLFF; CDR3 DNA: TGTGCCAGCAGCTTGGCAGGGCCAACTAATGAAAAACTGTTTTTT
V gene: TRBV4-3; J gene: TRBJ2-5; D gene: TRBD2; clone size: once; CDR3 protein: CASSQDSVGLAGPGYQETQYF; CDR3 DNA: TGCGCCAGCAGCCAAGATTCGGTCGGGCTAGCGGGACCAGGGTACCAAGAGACCCAGTACTTC
V gene: TRBV7-2; J gene: TRBJ2-7; D gene: TRBD2; clone size: NA; CDR3 protein: CASSTRTSGRSYEQYF; CDR3 DNA: TGTGCCAGCAGCACGAGGACTAGCGGGCGATCCTACGAGCAGTACTTC
V gene: TRBV2; J gene: TRBJ1-2; D gene: NA; clone size: NA; CDR3 protein: CASSEARTWSYTF; CDR3 DNA: TGTGCCAGCAGTGAAGCCCGGACGTGGAGCTACACCTTC
V gene: TRBV7-6; J gene: TRBJ1-1; D gene: TRBD1; clone size: NA; CDR3 protein: CASSLTAGGRNTEAFF; CDR3 DNA: TGTGCCAGCAGCTTAACCGCAGGGGGTCGGAACACTGAAGCTTTCTTT
V gene: TRBV5-4; J gene: TRBJ2-3; D gene: TRBD1; clone size: NA; CDR3 protein: CASSLKPGGASTDTQYF; CDR3 DNA: TGTGCCAGCAGCTTAAAACCAGGGGGAGCGAGCACAGATACGCAGTATTTT